This T cell receptor beta chain was observed in a study of Ad26.COV2.S vaccination and SARS-CoV-2 variants (dated by TCRdb to the early 2020s). With respect to the entire study: Donors in the vaccine arm were drawn from COV1001, a phase I-IIa trial of Ad26.COV2.S in healthy adults that was multicentre, randomized, double-blind and placebo-controlled. TCRbeta repertoire sequencing was used to assess the specificity and breadth of SARS-CoV-2-reactive T cell receptors after Ad26.COV2.S vaccination. Ad26.COV2.S was administered intramuscularly at a dose of 5x10^10 or 1x10^11 viral particles, either as one shot or as two shots given 56 days apart. Investigators remained blinded to trial group allocation during experiments and outcome assessment. A total of roughly 30 samples were included in the TCR-sequenced set, comprising roughly 19 Ad26.COV2.S vaccine recipients, 5 placebo recipients and 8 SARS-CoV-2 convalescent individuals. Trial participants were randomized into five groups of five: low-dose or high-dose Ad26.COV2.S given once or twice, or placebo on both occasions.

The paper's findings and limits, for the study overall: Non-spike TCR breadth was comparable between vaccine and placebo recipients, consistent with the vaccine containing only spike. Substantial breadth of spike-specific CD8+ and CD4+ T cell responses was reported after vaccination. The authors noted that the TCR breadth and depth analyses may have underestimated total T cell responses. The study was not powered for comparison of responses between vaccine doses or regimens. Compared with placebo recipients, Ad26.COV2.S recipients showed higher spike-specific TCR breadth (P = 0.0014).

This specimen's treatment or condition label, per the study, means: 15 to 20 received Ad26.COV2.S at low or high dose, single or two shots; a few received placebo; per-sample allocation not given. For vaccine and placebo recipients, the sequenced repertoires came from samples collected on day 63 after the first injection. Between 29 July and 7 August 2020, Cohort 1b enrolled fewer than 30 adults aged 18-55 years at one site in Boston, USA. As a vaccine, Ad26.COV2.S was a replication-incompetent adenovirus type 26 vector that expressed a prefusion-stabilized SARS-CoV-2 spike protein derived from the original Wuhan strain. Regarding this clone: Its recognized antigen is unknown. No base quality values were provided; no much bigger clone lies one nucleotide off.

V ends up 0 bases short and J 5 bases short, with an unmatched junction base count of 4. CDR1 and CDR2 are drawn from the germline V gene: MNHEY, SVGAGI. The CDR3 measures 15 amino acids from cysteine to phenylalanine. The DNA shown is the 45-base CDR3, in frame from base 1. The immunoSEQ Assay was used to sequence TCRbeta CDR3 regions. After extraction, genomic DNA underwent amplification by bias-controlled multiplex PCR, followed by high-throughput sequencing. The paper's processing steps were these. To quantify the absolute abundance of every unique TCRbeta CDR3 region, sequences were collapsed and filtered. T cell fraction was estimated by normalization of TCRbeta template counts to usable DNA, with usable DNA being measured through amplification of reference genes present in all nucleated cells. Repertoire TCRs were annotated as SARS-CoV-2-specific when V gene, CDR3 amino acid sequence and J gene were exactly matched to a known reactive TCR set. MIRA supplied the reference SARS-CoV-2 TCR set, which was filtered for enrichment in COVID-19-positive ImmuneCODE repertoires so that public or cross-reactive TCRs were removed. Using the MIRA antigens, annotated TCRs were further analysed by specific ORF or by position within an ORF. Depth was the summed frequency of annotated unique rearrangements, while breadth was defined as annotated unique rearrangements over total unique productive rearrangements. Two-sided Wilcoxon rank-sum tests were applied when comparing TCR breadth between groups. The clones in this table, taken by TCRdb from immuneACCESS, are in-frame only. Not every clone is retained; where verified, under half of the shortfall comes from an unresolved V gene, and the cause of the rest is unknown. Clonal size and the V and J genes are those of that table, whereas D and trimming came from the DNA. In all, the sample holds about 410,000 clones, and 70% to 90% of those were seen once. The top ten constitute around 1.9% of the sample.

The V gene is TRBV6-5 and the J gene is TRBJ1-5; 7 central nucleotides agree with TRBD1. The sequence was collected from a person between 18 and 65 years old who received the Ad26.COV2.S COVID-19 vaccine or a placebo. The sequences come from peripheral blood, collected in a trial of Ad26.COV2.S vaccine versus placebo. The CDR3 protein sequence reads: CASSYSGRGHQPQHF. The DNA sequence follows: TGTGCCAGCAGTTACTCGGGGAGGGGGCATCAGCCCCAGCATTTT.